The rows below give T cell receptor beta chains drawn from one sample of a study of cytotoxic CD8 clonotypes in ibrutinib-treated CLL. Libraries were prepared by immunoSEQ multiplex PCR; TCRdb keeps only in-frame clonotypes and omits some of them. Of some 150,000 clones in the sample, around 76% were seen once. Sequenced material: PBMCs, taken after 24 months of ibrutinib treatment. These receptors originate from a human donor with chronic lymphocytic leukemia. CDR3s include the opening cysteine and the closing phenylalanine or tryptophan. The order of the fields is CDR3 protein, CDR3 DNA, V gene, D gene, J gene, clone size. A D gene is named only where the DNA matches it firmly. Only part of the rows carry a size: once, few, many, or a class if the clone is expanded.

CDR3: CASSSGQFYGYTF
DNA: TGTGCCAGCAGCAGCGGACAGTTCTATGGCTACACCTTC
V: TRBV7-2
D: -
J: TRBJ1-2
size: few

CDR3: CAISESGSQETQYF
DNA: TGTGCCATCAGTGAGTCGGGCAGCCAAGAGACCCAGTACTTC
V: TRBV10-3
D: -
J: TRBJ2-5
size: many

CDR3: CASSSRVGATDTQYF
DNA: TGTGCCAGCTCATCTCGCGTCGGGGCCACAGATACGCAGTATTTT
V: TRBV18
D: -
J: TRBJ2-3
size: -

CDR3: CASSPPSGLAGDTDTQYF
DNA: TGTGCCAGCAGCCCTCCCTCGGGACTAGCGGGGGATACAGATACGCAGTATTTT
V: TRBV11-2
D: TRBD2
J: TRBJ2-3
size: -

CDR3: CASSADPGDQPQHF
DNA: TGTGCCAGCTCAGCCGATCCAGGGGATCAGCCCCAGCATTTT
V: TRBV18
D: -
J: TRBJ1-5
size: -

CDR3: CASSYTGGPYEQYF
DNA: TGTGCCAGCAGCTACACAGGGGGCCCCTACGAGCAGTACTTC
V: TRBV7-2
D: TRBD1
J: TRBJ2-7
size: few

CDR3: CASSSGRKGYEQFF
DNA: TGTGCCAGCAGCTCGGGCCGAAAGGGGTATGAGCAGTTCTTC
V: TRBV5-6
D: -
J: TRBJ2-1
size: -

CDR3: CASSPGAGRTEAFF
DNA: TGTGCCAGCTCACCAGGTGCAGGGAGAACTGAAGCTTTCTTT
V: TRBV18
D: -
J: TRBJ1-1
size: once

CDR3: CASSLDPADSYNEQFF
DNA: TGCGCCAGCAGCTTGGATCCAGCGGACTCCTACAATGAGCAGTTCTTC
V: TRBV5-1
D: -
J: TRBJ2-1
size: -

CDR3: CASSPANTLEQYF
DNA: TGTGCCAGCAGCCCCGCCAATACGCTCGAGCAGTACTTC
V: TRBV28
D: -
J: TRBJ2-7
size: few

CDR3: CASSQEGPPAGDYGYTF
DNA: TGCGCCAGCAGCCAAGAGGGTCCACCGGCCGGGGACTATGGCTACACCTTC
V: TRBV4-1
D: -
J: TRBJ1-2
size: once

CDR3: CASSGRDRQYF
DNA: TGTGCCAGCAGCGGCCGGGACAGGCAGTACTTC
V: TRBV7-2
D: TRBD1
J: TRBJ2-7
size: -

CDR3: CASSPPGVGAYNEQFF
DNA: TGTGCCAGCAGCCCCCCGGGGGTCGGGGCCTACAATGAGCAGTTCTTC
V: TRBV14
D: -
J: TRBJ2-1
size: many

CDR3: CASRPTRGRGNTEAFF
DNA: TGTGCCAGCAGACCCACCCGGGGCCGGGGGAACACTGAAGCTTTCTTT
V: TRBV7-8
D: -
J: TRBJ1-1
size: many

CDR3: CASSWGGSREQYF
DNA: TGTGCCAGCAGTTGGGGCGGGAGTCGCGAGCAGTACTTC
V: TRBV6-5
D: TRBD2
J: TRBJ2-7
size: -

CDR3: CASSEPVAGELFF
DNA: TGTGCCAGCAGTGAGCCAGTGGCCGGGGAGCTGTTTTTT
V: TRBV25-1
D: -
J: TRBJ2-2
size: -

CDR3: CASSIAGAEKLFF
DNA: TGTGCCAGTAGTATAGCGGGGGCCGAAAAACTGTTTTTT
V: TRBV19
D: -
J: TRBJ1-4
size: few

CDR3: CASSVLGQGNYGYTF
DNA: TGTGCCAGCAGCGTTTTGGGACAGGGCAACTATGGCTACACCTTC
V: TRBV9
D: TRBD1
J: TRBJ1-2
size: -

CDR3: CASSLGGPGDYGYTF
DNA: TGTGCCAGCAGCTTGGGTGGACCAGGGGACTATGGCTACACCTTC
V: TRBV7-3
D: -
J: TRBJ1-2
size: -

CDR3: CASSLAGAGTNEKLFF
DNA: TGTGCCAGCAGCTTAGCCGGGGCCGGAACTAATGAAAAACTGTTTTTT
V: TRBV7-2
D: -
J: TRBJ1-4
size: -

CDR3: CASSTPGVMNTEAFF
DNA: TGTGCCAGCAGCACCCCCGGGGTCATGAACACTGAAGCTTTCTTT
V: TRBV7-8
D: -
J: TRBJ1-1
size: -

CDR3: CAISGGLAGGTDTQYF
DNA: TGTGCCATCAGTGGGGGGCTAGCGGGAGGCACAGATACGCAGTATTTT
V: TRBV10-3
D: TRBD2
J: TRBJ2-3
size: -